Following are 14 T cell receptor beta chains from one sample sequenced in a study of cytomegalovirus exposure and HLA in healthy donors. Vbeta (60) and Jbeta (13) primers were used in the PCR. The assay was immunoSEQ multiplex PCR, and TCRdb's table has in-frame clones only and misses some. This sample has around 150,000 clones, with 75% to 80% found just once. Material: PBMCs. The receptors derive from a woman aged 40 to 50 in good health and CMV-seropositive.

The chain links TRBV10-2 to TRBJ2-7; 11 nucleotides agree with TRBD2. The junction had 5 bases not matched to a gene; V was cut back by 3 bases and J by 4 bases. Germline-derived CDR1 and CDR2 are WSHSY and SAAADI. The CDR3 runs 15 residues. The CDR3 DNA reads TGCGCCAGCAGTGAAACACTAGCGGGAGTATACGAGCAGTACTTC. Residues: CASSETLAGVYEQYF.

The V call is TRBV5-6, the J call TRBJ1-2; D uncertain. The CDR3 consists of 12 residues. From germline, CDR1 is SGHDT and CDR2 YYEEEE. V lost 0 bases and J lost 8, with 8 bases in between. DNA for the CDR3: TGTGCCAGCAGCTTGGAGACAAGCGGCTACACCTTC. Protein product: CASSLETSGYTF.

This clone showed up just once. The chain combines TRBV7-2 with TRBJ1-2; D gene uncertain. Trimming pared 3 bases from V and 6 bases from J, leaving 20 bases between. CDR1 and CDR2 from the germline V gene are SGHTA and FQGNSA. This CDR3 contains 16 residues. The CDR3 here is CASSFQAGKYQDGYTF. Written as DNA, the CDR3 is TGTGCCAGCAGCTTCCAAGCCGGGAAGTATCAGGATGGCTACACCTTC.

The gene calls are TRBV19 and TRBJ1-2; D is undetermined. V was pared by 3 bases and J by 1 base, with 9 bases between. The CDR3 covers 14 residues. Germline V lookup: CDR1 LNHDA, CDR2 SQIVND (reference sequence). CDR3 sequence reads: CASSILEGNYGYTF. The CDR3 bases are TGTGCCAGTAGTATTCTCGAGGGTAACTATGGCTACACCTTC.

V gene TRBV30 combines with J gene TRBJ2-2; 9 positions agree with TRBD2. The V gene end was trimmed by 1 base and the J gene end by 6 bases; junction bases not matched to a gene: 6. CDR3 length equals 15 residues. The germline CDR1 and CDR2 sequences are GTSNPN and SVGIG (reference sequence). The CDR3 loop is CAWSELGLAAGELFF. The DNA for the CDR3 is TGTGCCTGGAGTGAATTGGGACTAGCTGCCGGGGAGCTGTTTTTT.

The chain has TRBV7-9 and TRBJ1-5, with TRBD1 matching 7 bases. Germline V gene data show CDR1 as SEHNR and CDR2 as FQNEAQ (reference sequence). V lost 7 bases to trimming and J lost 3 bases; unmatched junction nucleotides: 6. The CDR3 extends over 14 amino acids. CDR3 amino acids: CASKSTGNNQPQHF. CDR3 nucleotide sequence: TGTGCCAGCAAATCGACAGGGAACAATCAGCCCCAGCATTTT.

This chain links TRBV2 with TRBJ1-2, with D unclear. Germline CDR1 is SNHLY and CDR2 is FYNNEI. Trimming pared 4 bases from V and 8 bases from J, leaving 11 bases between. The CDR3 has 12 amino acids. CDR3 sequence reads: CASSGDWSGYTF. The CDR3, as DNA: TGTGCCAGCAGTGGCGACTGGTCGGGCTACACCTTC. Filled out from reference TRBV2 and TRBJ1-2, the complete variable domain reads EPEVTQTPSHQVTQMGQEVILRCVPISNHLYFYWYRQILGQKVEFLVSFYNNEISEKSEIFDDQFSVERPDGSNFTLKIRSTKLEDSAMYFCASSGDWSGYTFGSGTRLTVV.

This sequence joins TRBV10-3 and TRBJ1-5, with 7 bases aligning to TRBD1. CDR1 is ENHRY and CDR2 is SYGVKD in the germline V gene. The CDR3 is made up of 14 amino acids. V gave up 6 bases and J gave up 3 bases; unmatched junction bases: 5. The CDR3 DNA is TGTGCCATCAGCCGGGACAGCCTCAATCAGCCCCAGCATTTT. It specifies CAISRDSLNQPQHF.

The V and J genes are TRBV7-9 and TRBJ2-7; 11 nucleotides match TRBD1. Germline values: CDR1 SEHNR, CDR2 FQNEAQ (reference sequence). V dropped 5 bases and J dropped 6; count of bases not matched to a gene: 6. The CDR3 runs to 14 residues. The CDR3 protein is CASSTGTGGSEQYF. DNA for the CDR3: TGTGCCAGCAGCACCGGGACAGGGGGTTCCGAGCAGTACTTC.

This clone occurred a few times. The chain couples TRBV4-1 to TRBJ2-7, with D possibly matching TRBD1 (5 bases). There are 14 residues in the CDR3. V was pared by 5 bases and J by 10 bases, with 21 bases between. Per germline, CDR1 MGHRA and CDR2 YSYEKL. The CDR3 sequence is CASSAAQGLGKQYF. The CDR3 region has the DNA TGCGCCAGCAGCGCAGCTCAGGGTTTAGGGAAACAGTACTTC.

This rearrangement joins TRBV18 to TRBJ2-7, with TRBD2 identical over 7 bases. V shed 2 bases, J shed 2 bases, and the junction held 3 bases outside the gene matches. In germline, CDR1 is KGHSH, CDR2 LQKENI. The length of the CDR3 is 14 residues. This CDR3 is CASSPERGPYEQYF. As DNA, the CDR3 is TGTGCCAGCTCACCAGAGCGGGGACCCTACGAGCAGTACTTC.

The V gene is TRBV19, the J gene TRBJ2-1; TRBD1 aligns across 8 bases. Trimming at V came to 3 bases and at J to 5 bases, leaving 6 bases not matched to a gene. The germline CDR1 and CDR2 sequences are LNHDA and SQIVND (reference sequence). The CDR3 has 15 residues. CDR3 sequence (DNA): TGTGCCAGTAGTATCGAGGACAGGGTCAACAATGAGCAGTTCTTC. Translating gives CASSIEDRVNNEQFF. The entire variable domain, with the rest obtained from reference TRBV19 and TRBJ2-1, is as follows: DGGITQSPKYLFRKEGQNVTLSCEQNLNHDAMYWYRQDPGQGLRLIYYSQIVNDFQKGDIAEGYSVSREKKESFPLTVTSAQKNPTAFYLCASSIEDRVNNEQFFGPGTRLTVL.

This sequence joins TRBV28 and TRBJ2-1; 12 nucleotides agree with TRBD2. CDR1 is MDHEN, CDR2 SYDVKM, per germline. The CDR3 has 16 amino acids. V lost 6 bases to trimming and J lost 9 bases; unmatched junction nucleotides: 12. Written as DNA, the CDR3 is TGTGCCAGCAGCTCCCTTGTTTCTAGCGGGAGGGTTGAGCAGTTCTTC. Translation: CASSSLVSSGRVEQFF.

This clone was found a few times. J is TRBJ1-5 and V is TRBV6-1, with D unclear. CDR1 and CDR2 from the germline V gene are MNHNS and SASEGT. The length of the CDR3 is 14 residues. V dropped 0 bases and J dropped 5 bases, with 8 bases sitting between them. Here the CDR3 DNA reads TGTGCCAGCAGTGAAGCGTCCGGGGATCAGCCCCAGCATTTT. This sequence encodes CASSEASGDQPQHF.